These T cell receptor beta chains were read from a single sample in a study of CD4 and CD8 cells across lung adenocarcinoma regions. TCRdb reanalysed the PCR reads using MiXCR and keeps one entry per CDR3 protein. The table has around 25,000 distinct CDR3 sequences, around half seen once. Sequencing was carried out using CD8+ T cells from the center of a lung tumor. These receptors were taken from a male donor with lung adenocarcinoma. The CD4 and CD8 labels of this study may be unreliable. Each CDR3 is given with its conserved first and last residue.

TRBV6-4	CASSVERTSTDTQYF
TRBV25-1	CASGENEQFF
TRBV6-1	CASIERGQGYEKLFF
TRBV12-3/TRBV12-4	CASSLVSGARGNTIYF
TRBV10-3	CAIIRDRGNEQFF
TRBV6-5	CASSTALAGVSNEQFF
TRBV12-3/TRBV12-4	CASNHQVNTEAFF
TRBV6-1	CASSLGTGPSGANVLTF
TRBV20-1	CSASASGDGRDTQYF
TRBV25-1	CASSARVGLGRTGNNEQFF
TRBV6-1	CASRGQASHLHF
TRBV10-3	CAISLLAPQSYEQYF
TRBV6-1	CGVTGLPGKNIQYF
TRBV7-6	CASSFDNYNEQFF
TRBV6-1	CASGAGRTETQYF
TRBV27	CASPPGGAKKIQYF
TRBV6-1	CASSEVWQGYQPQHF
TRBV12-3/TRBV12-4	CASIRGGGGNEQFF
TRBV6-5	CASSYSLGLAGVNEQFF
TRBV10-2	CASSAGEQRETQYF
TRBV27	CASSFSGLAGVREQYF
TRBV7-2	CASSLTGGPLDTQYF
TRBV19	CASSIGQAPWWFF